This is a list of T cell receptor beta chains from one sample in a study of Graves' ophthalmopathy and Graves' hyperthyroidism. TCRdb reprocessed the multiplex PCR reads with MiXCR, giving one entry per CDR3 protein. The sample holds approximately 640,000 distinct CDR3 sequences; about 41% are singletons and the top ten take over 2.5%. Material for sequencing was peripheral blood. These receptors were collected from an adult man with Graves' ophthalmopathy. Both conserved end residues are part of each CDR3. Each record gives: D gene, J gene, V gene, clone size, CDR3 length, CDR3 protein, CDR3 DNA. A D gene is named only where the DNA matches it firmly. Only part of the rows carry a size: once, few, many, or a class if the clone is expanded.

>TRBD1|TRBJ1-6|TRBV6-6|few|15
CASSEGGTGSSPLHF
TGTGCCAGCAGTGAAGGGGGGACAGGCAGTTCACCCCTCCACTTT
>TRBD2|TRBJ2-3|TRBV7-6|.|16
CASSHLASGGGDTQYF
TGCGCCAGCAGCCATCTCGCGAGCGGGGGCGGAGATACGCAGTATTTT
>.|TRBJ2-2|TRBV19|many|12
CASRDSTGELFF
TGTGCCAGTAGGGACAGCACCGGGGAGCTGTTTTTT
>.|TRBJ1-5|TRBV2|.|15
CASSESRGINQPQHF
TGTGCCAGCAGTGAATCTCGGGGAATCAATCAGCCCCAGCATTTT
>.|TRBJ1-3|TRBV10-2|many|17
CASSLDLTVLSGNTIYF
TGCGCCAGCAGCCTCGACCTGACAGTCCTCTCTGGAAACACCATATATTTT
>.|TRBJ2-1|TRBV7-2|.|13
CASSSPWTDEQFF
TGTGCCAGCAGCTCCCCCTGGACTGATGAGCAGTTCTTC
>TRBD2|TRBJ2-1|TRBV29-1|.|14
CSAIPTSGRYEQFF
TGCAGCGCAATACCTACTAGCGGGAGGTATGAGCAGTTCTTC
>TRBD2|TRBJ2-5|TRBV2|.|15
CASSVQRGNQETQYF
TGTGCCAGCAGTGTCCAGCGGGGGAACCAAGAGACCCAGTACTTC
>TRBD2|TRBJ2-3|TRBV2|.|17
CASSETTSGWSTDTQYF
TGTGCCAGCAGTGAGACGACTAGCGGGTGGAGCACAGATACGCAGTATTTT
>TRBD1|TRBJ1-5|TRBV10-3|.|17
CAISEAWGQGIWQPQHF
TGTGCCATCAGTGAAGCTTGGGGACAGGGAATTTGGCAGCCCCAGCATTTT
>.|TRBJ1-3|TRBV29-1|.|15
CGVEDWRDPGNTIYF
TGCGGCGTTGAAGATTGGAGGGACCCTGGGAACACCATATATTTT
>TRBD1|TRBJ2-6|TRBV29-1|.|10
CSVEGQGLTF
TGCAGCGTTGAAGGACAGGGCCTGACTTTC
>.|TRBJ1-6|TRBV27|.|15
CASSYRDPHNSPLHF
TGTGCCAGCAGTTACCGGGACCCCCATAATTCACCCCTCCACTTT
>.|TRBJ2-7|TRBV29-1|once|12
CSAGQGGYEQYF
TGCAGCGCCGGGCAGGGCGGGTACGAGCAGTACTTC
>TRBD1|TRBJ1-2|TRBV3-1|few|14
CASSQQGGADGYTF
TGTGCCAGCAGCCAACAAGGGGGCGCGGATGGCTACACCTTC
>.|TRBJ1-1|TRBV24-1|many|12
CATSDRRGEAFF
TGTGCCACCAGTGACCGCCGGGGCGAAGCTTTCTTT
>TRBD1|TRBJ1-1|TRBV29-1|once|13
CSLEGAGITEAFF
TGCAGCTTGGAGGGGGCTGGGATCACTGAAGCTTTCTTT
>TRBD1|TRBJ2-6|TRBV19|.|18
CASSTNNRGAAGANVLTF
TGTGCCAGTAGTACCAATAACAGGGGGGCAGCTGGGGCCAACGTCCTGACTTTC
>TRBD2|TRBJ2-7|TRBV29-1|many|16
CSVEVPGLAGVYEQYF
TGCAGCGTTGAAGTTCCGGGACTAGCGGGGGTCTACGAGCAGTACTTC
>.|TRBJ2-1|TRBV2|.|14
CASNWQSSYNEQSF
TGTGCCAGCAACTGGCAGAGCTCCTACAATGAGCAGTCCTTC
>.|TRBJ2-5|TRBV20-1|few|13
CSARVPLKETQYF
TGCAGTGCTAGAGTCCCCTTAAAAGAGACCCAGTACTTC
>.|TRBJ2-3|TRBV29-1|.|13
CIFYGLVPDTQYF
TGCATCTTTTATGGGCTAGTCCCAGATACGCAGTATTTT
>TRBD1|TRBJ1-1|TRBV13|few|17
CASSYPDRAAMNTEAFF
TGTGCCAGCAGTTACCCCGACAGGGCAGCCATGAACACTGAAGCTTTCTTT
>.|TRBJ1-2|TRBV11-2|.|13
CASTLGGFSGYTF
TGTGCCAGCACCCTCGGGGGCTTCTCTGGCTACACCTTC
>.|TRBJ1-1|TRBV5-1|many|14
CASSLGQDWTEAFF
TGCGCCAGCAGCTTGGGACAGGATTGGACTGAAGCTTTCTTT
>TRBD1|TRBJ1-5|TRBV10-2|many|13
CASSATGEQPQHF
TGCGCCAGCAGTGCTACAGGGGAACAGCCCCAGCATTTT
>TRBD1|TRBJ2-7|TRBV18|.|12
CASSEDRALQYF
TGTGCCAGCTCAGAGGACAGGGCCTTGCAGTACTTC
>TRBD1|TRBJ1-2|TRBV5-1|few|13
CASSLGTGTGYTF
TGCGCCAGCAGCTTGGGGACAGGGACTGGCTACACCTTC
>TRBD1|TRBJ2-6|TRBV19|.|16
CASSISQGSGANVLTF
TGTGCCAGTAGTATCTCACAGGGGTCCGGGGCCAACGTCCTGACTTTC
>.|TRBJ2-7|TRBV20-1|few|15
CSALPTGNIDYEQYF
TGCAGTGCTCTTCCCACCGGGAACATAGACTACGAGCAGTACTTC
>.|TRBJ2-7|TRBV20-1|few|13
CSARWAGSYEQYF
TGCAGTGCCCGGTGGGCAGGCTCCTACGAGCAGTACTTC
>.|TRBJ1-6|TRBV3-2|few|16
CASSLREGFGNSPLHF
TGTGCCAGCAGCCTCCGAGAGGGTTTTGGTAATTCACCCCTCCACTTT
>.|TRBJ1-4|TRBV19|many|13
CASSMDRDEKLFF
TGTGCCAGTAGTATGGACAGAGACGAAAAACTGTTTTTT
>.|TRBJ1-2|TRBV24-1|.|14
CAISDVGMDSGYTF
TGTGCCATCAGTGATGTGGGGATGGATTCTGGCTACACCTTC
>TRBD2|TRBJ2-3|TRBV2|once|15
CATTPGLKTTDTQYF
TGTGCCACCACCCCGGGACTAAAAACCACAGATACGCAGTATTTT
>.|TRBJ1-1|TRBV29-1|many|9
CSVEGEGGF
TGCAGCGTTGAGGGTGAGGGGGGCTTT
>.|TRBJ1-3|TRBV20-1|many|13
CSAKWLSGNTIYF
TGCAGTGCTAAATGGCTCTCTGGAAACACCATATATTTT